This TCR beta chain was captured in a study of human T cells and chemical hapten exposure listed by TCRdb under 2021. Some background on the complete study: For sensitization, 2% DPC in acetone was applied to a 2 cm by 2 cm area of upper inner arm skin. Throughout the study period of around 24 weeks, patients also received therapeutic DPC doses to the scalp every week. Patch testing on the upper back used Finn chambers containing 0.01% DPC, with scoring done after 6 days according to International Contact Dermatitis Research Group standards. The patient cohort, mostly female, included alopecia areata with under or over 50% scalp involvement, alopecia totalis and alopecia universalis. Libraries were pooled for sequencing, and variation in per-sample TCR yields was attributed mainly to small differences in library volumes within the pool. In alopecia patients, the study followed how the peripheral blood TCR repertoire changed in vivo over primary and secondary sensitization to diphenylcyclopropenone (DPC), a hapten. Blood samples were taken from patients before sensitization (week 0) and then at 2, 6 and about 24 weeks after DPC sensitization. Blood for TCR sequencing was provided by twenty-nine alopecia patients at one to four time points (pre-sensitization, 2, 6 and 24 weeks). Study-level results and caveats: Because all patients had alopecia, a presumed autoimmune disease, the immune response of the patients might differ from that of healthy individuals. The number of PT1 expanded TCRs positively correlated with patch test score, significant at thresholds 8, 16 and 32 but not 4. Compared with pre-sensitization or healthy control sets, expanded TCRs formed significantly more large CDR3 similarity clusters, which is consistent with antigen-driven responses. Repeated subsampling changed both the strength of the expansion versus patch-test correlation and the threshold at which that correlation became significant. The number of TCRs above 1 in 1000 frequency did not change with DPC sensitization; there was no evidence of global repertoire structure alterations.

The trim is 1 base for V and 8 bases for J, with a gap of 11 bases between the germline ends. Taken from cysteine to phenylalanine, the CDR3 has 14 residues. Of the read, only the CDR3 DNA is kept; its 42 bases are in frame from base 1. CDR1 and CDR2 are drawn from the germline V gene: KGHDR, SFDVKD. The method behind the library was RACE. The instrument was a NextSeq 500. During library preparation, unique molecular identifiers were attached to individual cDNA molecules so that TCRs could be counted quantitatively and reproducibly. From each blood RNA sample, both TCR alpha and TCR beta chains were sequenced. In the authors' own workflow: The median number of TCRs per sample was roughly 94,000, ranging from about 20,000 to 690,600. The Decombinator software suite was used to annotate the V, J and CDR3 of the TCR reads. For PS versus PT1 abundance plots, all samples were subsampled to the same number of TCRs (28,000). TCRs were defined as expanded if absent before sensitization and observed at least eight times at the 2-week time point. TCRdb handled the public reads itself, with Q25 trimming in fastp and clone calling in MiXCR, and kept productive beta chains. Duplicate CDR3 protein sequences are folded into a single record with the most common DNA and genes. The V and J calls come from TCRdb's annotation, not from the publication. The sample table records about 69,000 distinct CDR3 sequences; about 9.4% of these occur just once. The ten biggest clones cover 6.5% to 8.5% of the sample.

A few counts support this clonotype. Its antigen is still unknown. It has no much larger one-base neighbor in the sample; base qualities were not kept. Per the publication, the time point label means: patch test 2, 6 weeks after DPC sensitization. The meaning of the sample's treatment or condition label: therapeutic diphenylcyclopropenone sensitization with weekly scalp DPC. At every patch-test visit, the blood draw took place before the patch test was put on. Patients were eligible if aged 18 to 70, diagnosed with alopecia and judged suitable for DPC therapy, and pregnant patients were excluded. Total RNA was extracted from unfractionated whole blood collected in Tempus Blood RNA tubes.

The clonotype was recovered from a woman between 50 and 59 years old with alopecia areata. Some clones in this sample may be carry-over from other donors' samples. Material: whole blood, obtained in connection with sensitization to the hapten diphenylcyclopropenone (DPC). The chain is encoded by TRBV24-1 joined to TRBJ2-1, with the D gene not confidently named. CDR3 loop: CATSDFPEPDEQFF. DNA sequence: TGTGCCACCAGTGATTTTCCGGAACCTGATGAGCAGTTCTTC.